This T cell receptor beta chain emerged from a study of CD8 T cells in Susac syndrome (dated by TCRdb to between 2019 and 2020). Regarding the research as a whole: The study used repertoire sequencing to test whether antigen drove CD8+ T cell activation and differentiation in Susac syndrome. Clonality of the CD8+ T cell repertoire was compared between about a dozen healthy donors, about 14 Susac syndrome patients and roughly 15 multiple sclerosis patients.

Of note for this clonotype: Its target antigen remains unknown. The record has no base qualities; no much larger clone is one base away.

RNA was extracted with the RNeasy kit and about 0.5 to 1 ug was reverse transcribed using random hexamers. The immunoSEQ multiplex PCR assay, which covers 54 Vbeta and 13 Jbeta segments, was used to amplify TCR beta CDR3 regions. PCR amplification bias was corrected by using a synthetic template baseline for primer optimization and computational correction. As for how the authors treated the data: Only productive sequences were kept, with reads annotated to V, D and J genes according to IMGT and analyzed in immunoSEQ Analyzer. Clonality was computed as one minus Shannon entropy normalized by log2 of the number of productive unique sequences. For each patient and control, public and private clones were evaluated within the 100 most prevalent clones. Susac-specific clones were defined as absent from healthy and MS cohorts, some 1,000 published viral clones and other ImmuneACCESS disease sequences. The raw public data were reprocessed by TCRdb itself: fastp quality trimming at Q25, MiXCR clonotype calling, in-frame beta chains only. Every entry covers one CDR3 protein and lists the most common genes and DNA from its rows. In this record, the V and J calls reflect TCRdb's handling and not the investigators' own analysis. Recorded for this sample are under 200,000 distinct CDR3 sequences; 85% to 95% of them occurred a single time. The ten largest clones capture around 0.15% of the sample.

High-throughput TCR beta sequencing profiled peripheral blood CD8+ and CD4+ T cells from healthy donors, Susac syndrome patients and multiple sclerosis patients. Multiple sclerosis controls were treatment-naive patients with stable or active relapsing-remitting disease fulfilling revised McDonald criteria. Bulk CD8+ and CD4+ T cells were purified magnetically by negative isolation, whereas CD8+ TEMRA cells were enriched by FACS. Blood was drawn into EDTA tubes, processed within 24 hours, and PBMCs were isolated by density gradient centrifugation. PBMCs intended for TCR sequencing were cryopreserved in liquid nitrogen and thawed later in a water bath at 37 degrees C. A purity of at least 90% was achieved for sorted or isolated CD4+, CD8+ and CD8+ TEMRA cells. Reading from cysteine to phenylalanine, the CDR3 counts 16 amino acids. The retained sequence is limited to the CDR3, 48 bases, with the frame set at the first base. CDR1 and CDR2, per the germline V gene, are SNHLY and FYNNEI. V and J lose 7 bases and 0 bases, and a span of 19 bases separates them.

Results the study describes overall, beyond this receptor: The study acknowledged that relatively few individuals were included in the TCR sequencing and HLA analysis.

This clonotype originated in a human donor with multiple sclerosis. The chain is made from TRBV2 and TRBJ2-7; TRBD2 might be the D gene, on 7 matching bases. Input material: CD8+ T cells from PBMCs. CDR3 reads: CASTPRGAKSSYEQYF. In nucleotides, the sequence is TGTGCCAGCACCCCCCGGGGGGCGAAATCCTCCTACGAGCAGTACTTC.